This is a list of T cell receptor beta chains from one sample in a study of blood T cell repertoires in COVID-19. TCRdb's table, derived via immunoSEQ multiplex PCR, lists solely in-frame clones and lacks some. Of roughly 310,000 clones listed, around 89% are singletons. Sample: PBMCs or T cells enriched from blood (not recorded which). The receptors shown here come from a woman between 40 and 55 years old who had recovered from COVID-19. The conserved cysteine and the conserved F or W are not part of the CDR3 here. The D gene is left open where the match is weak. Size is stated for part of the rows, as once, few or many counts, or as a class when the clone is expanded.

CDR3 length,clone size,J gene,V gene,D gene,CDR3 protein
16,-,TRBJ1-6,TRBV15,TRBD1,ATSRVAGGSSYNSPLH
11,-,TRBJ1-1,TRBV14,TRBD1,ASSPRQGTSSF
13,-,TRBJ1-1,TRBV7-9,TRBD1,ASSSGQPWNTEAF
14,-,TRBJ1-1,TRBV18,TRBD1,ASSQTQGASNTEAF
13,-,TRBJ1-1,TRBV19,TRBD1,ASSIVVTGATEAF
14,-,TRBJ2-2,TRBV30,TRBD1,AWSTRDRVNTGELF
11,-,TRBJ2-7,TRBV12-2,-,ASRLPAGLAQY
14,-,TRBJ2-2,TRBV10-1,TRBD1,ASRDSGQGGTGELF
15,-,TRBJ2-1,TRBV9,TRBD2,ASSVVASGSWHNEQF
13,-,TRBJ1-3,TRBV6-5,TRBD1,ASRAATGYGNTIY
10,-,TRBJ1-1,TRBV10-2,-,ASSEGGSEAF
12,-,TRBJ1-2,TRBV4-1,TRBD1,ASSQSGQNYGYT
12,few,TRBJ2-7,TRBV2,TRBD2,ASSPASGSYEQY
10,once,TRBJ1-5,TRBV24-1,-,ATSDSNQPQH
13,once,TRBJ2-5,TRBV7-2,TRBD2,ASSPRGGDQETQY
11,-,TRBJ2-7,TRBV5-6,-,ASSGGPSYEQY
8,-,TRBJ2-7,TRBV20-1,-,SAPSSEQY
13,-,TRBJ2-7,TRBV5-4,TRBD2,ASSAGLAGPYEQY
14,-,TRBJ2-1,TRBV20-1,TRBD2,SASRPLAGGYNEQF
15,-,TRBJ2-7,TRBV5-4,TRBD1,ASSARPRTGGSYEQY
13,-,TRBJ1-3,TRBV15,-,ATSRDKGVGNTIY
11,-,TRBJ2-5,TRBV5-1,-,ASSLGSQETQY
13,-,TRBJ1-1,TRBV4-1,TRBD1,ASSPRQGGGTEAF
12,-,TRBJ2-3,TRBV18,-,ASSPVGGTDTQY
11,-,TRBJ1-1,TRBV3-1/TRBV3-2,TRBD1,ASRQGMNTEAF
15,-,TRBJ1-5,TRBV19,TRBD1,ASSRVGTGALNQPQH
13,once,TRBJ2-2,TRBV7-8,TRBD1,ASSLRDRLTGELF
12,once,TRBJ2-5,TRBV18,-,ASSRRGAQETQY
13,-,TRBJ2-2,TRBV25-1,TRBD2,ASAGLAANTGELF
10,-,TRBJ1-4,TRBV29-1,TRBD1,SVEDPGQGAV
13,-,TRBJ2-7,TRBV21-1,-,ASSKDSGKAYEQY
9,-,TRBJ1-1,TRBV6-5,TRBD1,ASTTGVEAF
13,-,TRBJ2-1,TRBV7-9,TRBD1,ASSHPGQGANEQF
15,-,TRBJ2-5,TRBV9,TRBD1,ASSVGVRTGQKETQY
16,-,TRBJ1-5,TRBV6-1,-,ASSGDSLRRQIHQPQH
14,-,TRBJ1-1,TRBV4-3,TRBD1,ASSQDRAGGGTEAF
16,-,TRBJ1-1,TRBV14,TRBD1,ASSQVEGAPSMNTEAF
10,few,TRBJ2-7,TRBV18,-,ASSPGEREQY
11,-,TRBJ2-3,TRBV4-3,-,ASSQDRRDTQY
13,-,TRBJ1-6,TRBV2,-,ASSEARRAKSPLH
15,-,TRBJ2-1,TRBV27,-,ASSSPNRGGSYNEQF
12,-,TRBJ1-5,TRBV7-9,-,ASSLTGYNQPQH
11,-,TRBJ2-1,TRBV12-3/TRBV12-4,TRBD2,ASSTSGGQSKF
14,few,TRBJ2-7,TRBV4-2,-,ASSQSGQFQTYEQY
12,-,TRBJ2-2,TRBV27,TRBD1,ASTLDRDTGELF
12,once,TRBJ1-5,TRBV28,-,ASSLSGLNQPQH
10,-,TRBJ1-1,TRBV30,TRBD1,AWSQTGTEAF
11,-,TRBJ1-2,TRBV7-2,-,ASSPERFYGYT
14,-,TRBJ2-7,TRBV7-6,TRBD2,ASRPRLGGRAYEQY
13,-,TRBJ2-7,TRBV6-5,TRBD2,ASSRSGRGSWEQY
14,-,TRBJ2-7,TRBV9,TRBD2,ASSVGVSGNSYEQY